A single sample gave rise to the 29 T cell receptor beta chains below, sequenced in a study of blood T cell repertoires in COVID-19. TCRdb keeps only in-frame clones here, not all; method: immunoSEQ multiplex PCR. The sample has 350,000 to 400,000 clones, around 89% seen once; the top ten hold approximately 1%. Sequencing was done on a sample of PBMCs or T cells enriched from blood (not recorded which). These receptors all stem from a woman aged 30 to 39 with acute COVID-19.

Points on this clone: Distinct nucleotide sequences in the sample also encode this CDR3. The chain combines TRBV24-1 with TRBJ2-7; unclear D gene. The germline CDR1 and CDR2 sequences are KGHDR and SFDVKD. CDR3 length: 13 residues. V lost 3 bases and J lost 0, with 5 bases in between. CDR3 nucleotides: TGTGCCACCAGTGATCCCTCCTCCTACGAGCAGTACTTC. It specifies CATSDPSSYEQYF.

The gene calls are TRBV25-1 and TRBJ1-2; D is uncertain. V was clipped by 7 bases and J by 0 bases, with 12 bases between them. From germline, CDR1 is MGHDK and CDR2 SYGVNS. This CDR3 has 14 residues. CDR3 in amino acids: CASTPPGTNYGYTF. The CDR3 DNA is TGTGCCAGCACTCCGCCAGGAACTAACTATGGCTACACCTTC.

The chain carries TRBV5-1 and TRBJ1-4, with TRBD1 as a possible D gene (5 bases). The CDR3 contains 18 residues. The germline V gene has CDR1 SGHRS and CDR2 YFSETQ. Deletions cut 4 bases from V and 0 bases from J, with 19 bases between. For the CDR3, the DNA is TGCGCCAGCAGCACAGACAGTGATAGCATTGCAACTAATGAAAAACTGTTTTTT. Translated: CASSTDSDSIATNEKLFF.

The V and J genes are TRBV29-1 and TRBJ1-1, with 7 nucleotides matching TRBD1. The CDR3 has 13 residues. Germline loops: CDR1 SQVTM, CDR2 ANQGSEA. The ends lost 4 bases at V and 4 bases at J; junction bases unmatched: 6. As DNA, the CDR3 is TGCAGCGTTGTACAGGGGATAAGCACTGAAGCTTTCTTT. This gives the protein CSVVQGISTEAFF.

V gene TRBV5-8 combines with J gene TRBJ2-7, with TRBD1 as a possible D gene (6 bases). Germline V gene sequence: CDR1 SGHTS, CDR2 YDEGEE. This CDR3 has 16 amino acids. The V gene lost 4 bases and the J gene lost 5 bases, with 22 bases spanning the gap. The CDR3 protein is CASSPWGRAMSHEQYF. CDR3 bases: TGTGCCAGCAGCCCGTGGGGGCGGGCAATGTCCCACGAGCAGTACTTC.

The rearrangement uses TRBV3-1 (or the pseudogene TRBV3-2) and TRBJ2-5; D not resolved. The V end lost 0 bases, the J end lost 2 bases, and 7 bases lay between the germline ends. The CDR3 totals 14 residues. Germline V gene data show CDR1 as LGHDT and CDR2 as YNNKEL (reference sequence). The CDR3 spells CASSQDTQQETQYF. Here the CDR3 DNA reads TGTGCCAGCAGCCAAGATACACAACAAGAGACCCAGTACTTC.

The chain combines TRBV7-3 with TRBJ2-3; 9 bases align to TRBD2. Unmatched junction bases numbered 7, after V lost 4 bases and J lost 5 bases. Per the germline V gene, CDR1 is SGHTA and CDR2 is FQGTGA. The CDR3 is 15 amino acids. CDR3 sequence (DNA): TGTGCCAGCAGCTCGACTAGCGGTTTTGGAGATACGCAGTATTTT. It codes for CASSSTSGFGDTQYF.

The rearrangement links TRBV7-8 to TRBJ2-7; TRBD2 might be the D (5 bases). V was clipped by 1 base and J by 7 bases, with 11 bases between them. The CDR3 is 13 amino acids. Germline V gives CDR1 SGHVS, CDR2 FQNEAQ. This CDR3 is CASSLEGVREQYF. The CDR3, as DNA: TGTGCCAGCAGCTTAGAGGGAGTGAGGGAGCAGTACTTC.

Here the CDR3 DNA reads TGTGCCAGCAGCAGAGGGATACTCGGAGAGGGCTACACCTTC. Translation gives CASSRGILGEGYTF. This rearrangement joins TRBV9 to TRBJ1-2; D unclear. Germline values: CDR1 SGDLS, CDR2 YYNGEE. This CDR3 region has 14 residues. V was clipped by 4 bases and J by 8 bases, with 18 bases between them.

J is TRBJ1-2 and V is TRBV9, with TRBD1 matching over 7 bases. The CDR3 loop spans 14 amino acids. After removal of 3 bases from V and 4 bases from J, the junction contained 6 bases not matched to a gene. CDR1 is SGDLS and CDR2 is YYNGEE in the germline V gene. The CDR3 spells CASSASTGAYGYTF. As DNA, the CDR3 is TGTGCCAGCAGCGCGTCAACAGGGGCCTATGGCTACACCTTC.

The chain is built from TRBV21-1 and TRBJ1-5. TRBV21-1 is recorded as a pseudogene. This CDR3 is 15 amino acids long. The CDR3 nucleotides are TGTGCCAGCAGCGACCGGGAGTCTAGCAATCAGCCCCAGCATTTT. Protein sequence: CASSDRESSNQPQHF.

This clone has just one count. The chain recombines TRBV4-1 with TRBJ1-5, with D possibly TRBD1 on 6 matching bases. CDR3 length: 18 residues. CDR1 and CDR2 (germline): MGHRA, YSYEKL. V lost 3 bases and J lost 5, with 23 bases in between. Written as DNA, the CDR3 is TGCGCCAGCAGCCACCTTTTAAACAGGGCCGCACTCTATCAGCCCCAGCATTTT. Amino acid sequence: CASSHLLNRAALYQPQHF.

The chain links TRBV3-1 (or the pseudogene TRBV3-2) to TRBJ1-2; D is perhaps TRBD1 (6 bases). This CDR3 has 20 amino acids. Trimming stripped 0 bases from V and 0 bases from J, with 23 bases between. CDR1 is LGHDT, CDR2 YNNKEL, per germline (reference sequence). The CDR3 loop reads CASSQDFYRESWSSNYGYTF. CDR3 DNA: TGTGCCAGCAGCCAAGATTTCTACAGGGAGAGTTGGAGTTCTAACTATGGCTACACCTTC.

As to this clone: Different DNA sequences within this sample yield the same CDR3. The rearrangement links TRBV12-3 or TRBV12-4 to TRBJ1-6, with 8 bases matching TRBD1. CDR3 length equals 13 residues. V shed 5 bases, J shed 11 bases, and the junction held 5 bases outside the gene matches. The CDR3 sequence: CASSPGQGTPLHF. CDR3 in DNA: TGTGCCAGCAGTCCTGGACAGGGAACACCCCTCCACTTT.

The V call is TRBV11-2, the J call TRBJ1-1, with a possible D match to TRBD1 (5 bases). CDR3 size: 13 residues. Looked up from germline, CDR1 is SGHAT and CDR2 is FQNNGV. V was trimmed by 7 bases and J by 7 bases, leaving 16 bases between them. In DNA form, the CDR3 reads TGTGCCAGCAACCCCCCTGGCAGGGATGAAGCTTTCTTT. Translating it yields CASNPPGRDEAFF.

Comment on this clone: The same CDR3 is also encoded by other DNA sequences in this sample. The chain has TRBV5-1 and TRBJ1-4; 7 positions match TRBD1. V trimming: 0 bases; J trimming: 8 bases; junction bases outside the gene matches: 4. Germline CDR1 SGHRS, CDR2 YFSETQ. The CDR3 loop spans 14 amino acids. The CDR3 DNA is TGCGCCAGCAGCTTGGGACAGGGTGAGGAAAAACTGTTTTTT. Translating gives CASSLGQGEEKLFF.

The rearrangement links TRBV29-1 to TRBJ2-1; 9 bases are shared with TRBD1. CDR1 SQVTM and CDR2 ANQGSEA come from the germline V gene. This CDR3 has 16 residues. After removal of 6 bases from V and 1 base from J, the junction contained 10 bases not matched to a gene. In nucleotides, the CDR3 is TGCAGCGTGCGGAGATTACAGGGGGCGTCCTACAATGAGCAGTTCTTC. It is translated as CSVRRLQGASYNEQFF.

In this sample, this clone turned up a few times. The chain carries TRBV4-1 and TRBJ2-7; D perhaps matches TRBD2 (6 bases). In germline, CDR1 is MGHRA, CDR2 YSYEKL. Deletions cut 0 bases from V and 3 bases from J, with 21 bases between. The CDR3 covers 18 residues. CDR3: CASSQDAGTVRNYYEQYF. CDR3 coding DNA: TGCGCCAGCAGCCAAGATGCGGGGACTGTCCGAAACTACTACGAGCAGTACTTC.

The gene calls are TRBV5-1 and TRBJ1-1; 7 nucleotides agree with TRBD1. The CDR3 has 17 amino acids. V shed 4 bases, J shed 6 bases, and the junction held 18 bases outside the gene matches. Germline loops: CDR1 SGHRS, CDR2 YFSETQ. The CDR3 loop reads CASSRTGTDIRDAEAFF. CDR3 sequence (DNA): TGCGCCAGCAGCCGAACCGGGACAGATATACGGGACGCTGAAGCTTTCTTT.

This clone was observed once. The chain carries TRBV4-1 and TRBJ2-7, with 7 bases lining up with TRBD1. Trimming took 4 bases from V and 4 from J; bases not matched to a gene: 13. This CDR3 is 16 amino acids long. Germline values: CDR1 MGHRA, CDR2 YSYEKL. Written as DNA, the CDR3 is TGCGCCAGCAGCCTCCAGTCCGGGGCAGGGGGTTACGAGCAGTACTTC. As protein: CASSLQSGAGGYEQYF.

The rearrangement links TRBV11-2 to TRBJ1-5; D is perhaps TRBD1 (5 bases). V lost 1 base and J lost 4, with 8 bases in between. The CDR3 has 14 residues. CDR1 is SGHAT, CDR2 FQNNGV, per germline. This chain's CDR3 is CASSLGGGNQPQHF. The DNA of the CDR3 is TGTGCCAGCAGCTTAGGGGGGGGTAATCAGCCCCAGCATTTT. Drawing the rest from reference TRBV11-2 and TRBJ1-5, the complete variable domain is EAGVAQSPRYKIIEKRQSVAFWCNPISGHATLYWYQQILGQGPKLLIQFQNNGVVDDSQLPKDRFSAERLKGVDSTLKIQPAKLEDSAVYLCASSLGGGNQPQHFGDGTRLSIL.

This chain joins TRBV29-1 and TRBJ1-1; 7 nucleotides align to TRBD1. Germline V gene lookup returns CDR1 SQVTM and CDR2 ANQGSEA. Trimming at V came to 6 bases and at J to 7 bases, leaving 14 bases not matched to a gene. The CDR3 is 14 amino acids. DNA of the CDR3: TGCAGCGTCGCCCTCGGGACAGCACTCTTTGAAGCTTTCTTT. It is translated as CSVALGTALFEAFF. Together with reference TRBV29-1 and TRBJ1-1, the CDR3 gives the full variable domain: SAVISQKPSRDICQRGTSLTIQCQVDSQVTMMFWYRQQPGQSLTLIATANQGSEATYESGFVIDKFPISRPNLTFSTLTVSNMSPEDSSIYLCSVALGTALFEAFFGQGTRLTVV.

This chain connects TRBV5-1 to TRBJ1-2, with 7 bases that match TRBD1. Losses at the gene ends were 4 bases for V and 2 bases for J; bases not matched to a gene: 8. From germline, CDR1 is SGHRS and CDR2 YFSETQ. The CDR3 totals 15 residues. The CDR3 region has the DNA TGCGCCAGCAGCCCGTACAGGGGTCCCAACTATGGCTACACCTTC. The encoded protein is CASSPYRGPNYGYTF. Together with reference TRBV5-1 and TRBJ1-2, the CDR3 gives the full variable domain: KAGVTQTPRYLIKTRGQQVTLSCSPISGHRSVSWYQQTPGQGLQFLFEYFSETQRNKGNFPGRFSGRQFSNSRSEMNVSTLELGDSALYLCASSPYRGPNYGYTFGSGTRLTVV.

CDR3 bases: TGTGCCAGTAGTATTCTGGACAGTGGCTACACCTTC. Translation gives CASSILDSGYTF. This sequence joins TRBV19 and TRBJ1-2; the D gene is possibly TRBD1 (6 bases). The CDR3 is 12 residues long. CDR1 and CDR2 (germline): LNHDA, SQIVND (reference sequence). V lost 3 bases, J lost 7 bases, and 9 bases lay in between.

The chain combines TRBV27 with TRBJ1-1, with 8 bases lining up with TRBD1. CDR1 is MNHEY, CDR2 SMNVEV, per germline (reference sequence). The CDR3 has 14 residues. The trim removed 6 bases at V and 4 bases at J, leaving 7 bases unmatched. The CDR3 is CASRLGQGVTEAFF. The DNA of the CDR3 is TGTGCCAGCAGACTCGGACAGGGAGTCACTGAAGCTTTCTTT.

Notes on this clone: Other DNA sequences in this sample translate to the same CDR3. The chain joins TRBV5-1 to TRBJ2-5; D gene ambiguous. The CDR3 has 13 residues. The V end was cut by 0 bases, the J end by 2 bases, with 5 bases between. Germline-derived CDR1 and CDR2 are SGHRS and YFSETQ. The CDR3 here is CASSLGGQETQYF. The CDR3 DNA sequence: TGCGCCAGCAGCTTGGGAGGACAAGAGACCCAGTACTTC.

This chain uses TRBV9 with TRBJ1-5; the D is unclear. Germline lookup yields CDR1 SGDLS and CDR2 YYNGEE. V was cut by 4 bases and J by 5 bases, with 13 bases left in between. The CDR3 has 14 residues. The CDR3 sequence is CASSPTPRDQPQHF. In nucleotides, the CDR3 is TGTGCCAGCAGCCCAACTCCGAGGGATCAGCCCCAGCATTTT.

The gene calls are TRBV30 and TRBJ1-6; 8 nucleotides align to TRBD1. Trimming cost V 4 bases and J 7 bases; bases outside gene matches: 6. CDR1 is GTSNPN and CDR2 is SVGIG in the germline V gene (reference sequence). The length of the CDR3 is 14 residues. The CDR3 region is CAWTGQGRNSPLHF. For the CDR3, the DNA is TGTGCCTGGACCGGACAGGGTCGGAATTCACCCCTCCACTTT.

This chain connects TRBV10-2 to TRBJ1-1; 7 positions match TRBD1. V lost 6 bases, J lost 5 bases, and 12 bases stayed unmatched. Germline CDR1 is WSHSY and CDR2 is SAAADI. This CDR3 has 15 residues. DNA for the CDR3: TGCGCCAGCAGCCCCAGACAGGGATGGGAGACTGAAGCTTTCTTT. The encoded protein is CASSPRQGWETEAFF.